These 25 T cell receptor beta chains came from one sample sequenced in a study of T cell responses to AZD1222 COVID-19 vaccine (dated by TCRdb to the early 2020s). The library was produced with the immunoSEQ multiplex PCR assay. The clones in this table, taken by TCRdb from immuneACCESS, are in-frame only. Not every clone is retained; where verified, under half of the shortfall comes from an unresolved V gene, and the cause of the rest is unknown. The sample table records 120,000 to 150,000 clones; approximately 90% of these occur just once. The ten biggest clones cover about 15% of the sample. The time point label corresponds to: baseline before first vaccination. The material sequenced was peripheral blood, taken on day 0 of AZD1222 vaccination. These receptors all stem from an adult in good health.

The chain combines TRBV30 with TRBJ1-2; D gene unclear. The CDR3 sequence is 12 residues long. Between the trimmed V and J ends, which lost 2 bases and 5 bases, there was a span of 9 bases. The V gene's germline CDR1 is GTSNPN and CDR2 SVGIG (reference sequence). CDR3 protein: CAWSRARYGYTF. CDR3 nucleotides: TGTGCCTGGAGTAGGGCGAGGTATGGCTACACCTTC.

The chain is built from TRBV7-2 and TRBJ1-4; D is uncertain. The CDR3 runs to 16 residues. Germline CDR1 SGHTA, CDR2 FQGNSA. Trimming removed 1 base from V and 8 bases from J, with 17 bases in between. CDR3 coding DNA: TGTGCCAGCAGCTTAGACAGTGTTCCCACGGGAGAAAAACTGTTTTTT. Translated, it gives CASSLDSVPTGEKLFF.

The V gene is TRBV7-3, the J gene TRBJ1-6; a weak D match, TRBD1 (6 bases). This CDR3 comprises 16 residues. Trimming removed 5 bases from V and 12 bases from J, with 23 bases in between. Per germline, CDR1 SGHTA and CDR2 FQGTGA. CDR3: CASSPFSRDTPKPLHF. For the CDR3, the DNA is TGTGCCAGCAGCCCTTTTTCCCGGGACACCCCTAAACCCCTCCACTTT.

Only a few counts were recorded for this clone. The V call is TRBV5-1, the J call TRBJ2-1; 10 bases match TRBD2. V lost 5 bases and J lost 7; bases outside the gene matches: 6. The CDR3 contains 14 residues. Per germline, CDR1 SGHRS and CDR2 YFSETQ. CDR3 DNA sequence: TGCGCCAGCAGAAGGGGACTAGCGATAAATGAGCAGTTCTTC. Protein product: CASRRGLAINEQFF.

The rearrangement joins TRBV15 to TRBJ1-1; weak D call: TRBD1 (5 bases). Germline V gene sequence: CDR1 LNHNV, CDR2 YYDKDF (reference sequence). This CDR3 contains 12 residues. With 1 base removed from V and 8 bases from J, the gap between germline ends came to 8 bases. The CDR3 DNA is TGTGCCACCAGCAGAGGGACAAACGAAGCTTTCTTT. It encodes CATSRGTNEAFF.

J is TRBJ1-2 and V is TRBV2; TRBD1 might be the D (5 bases). The CDR3 runs 13 residues. Germline lookup yields CDR1 SNHLY and CDR2 FYNNEI. V lost 7 bases, J lost 5 bases, and 14 bases lay in between. The CDR3 DNA is TGTGCCAGCATGCTTGGGGCTTTGTATGGCTACACCTTC. Protein product: CASMLGALYGYTF.

This rearrangement joins TRBV10-3 to TRBJ2-1; maybe TRBD2 (5 bases). Germline lookup yields CDR1 ENHRY and CDR2 SYGVKD. V was clipped by 6 bases and J by 7 bases, with 22 bases between them. The CDR3 sequence is 16 residues long. CDR3 region: CAIRPTLRRRPNEQFF. In DNA, the CDR3 is TGTGCCATCAGGCCGACCCTACGCCGGAGGCCAAATGAGCAGTTCTTC.

The V call is TRBV7-8, the J call TRBJ2-7, with 9 positions matching TRBD2. Germline-derived CDR1 and CDR2 are SGHVS and FQNEAQ. The CDR3 length is 13 residues. The CDR3 loop reads CASQREVSYEQYF. For the CDR3, the DNA is TGTGCTTCCCAGCGGGAGGTTTCCTACGAGCAGTACTTC.

This chain links TRBV7-3 with TRBJ1-5; D is perhaps TRBD1 (6 bases). The V gene's germline CDR1 is SGHTA and CDR2 FQGTGA. The CDR3 extends over 13 amino acids. V gave up 5 bases and J gave up 7 bases, with 12 bases separating them. This CDR3 reads CASSQGLEQPQHF. DNA for the CDR3: TGTGCCAGCAGCCAGGGGTTGGAGCAGCCCCAGCATTTT.

The chain employs TRBV9 and TRBJ2-7; tentatively, D is TRBD1 or TRBD2 (5 bases each). The CDR3 sequence is 15 residues long. The V end lost 0 bases, the J end lost 2 bases, and 12 bases lay between the germline ends. Germline V gene data show CDR1 as SGDLS and CDR2 as YYNGEE. The CDR3 sequence: CASSVDLGPPYEQYF. CDR3 sequence (DNA): TGTGCCAGCAGCGTAGATTTGGGACCCCCCTACGAGCAGTACTTC.

This chain connects TRBV7-2 to TRBJ1-1; TRBD1 aligns across 9 bases. The CDR3 covers 13 residues. The V and J ends lost 6 bases and 4 bases, in that order; junction bases with no gene match: 3. Germline V gene data show CDR1 as SGHTA and CDR2 as FQGNSA. CDR3 DNA: TGTGCCAGCAGGGGACAGGGTTTCACTGAAGCTTTCTTT. Translation gives CASRGQGFTEAFF.

V is TRBV19 and J is TRBJ1-3, with D hard to call. V was trimmed by 6 bases and J by 0 bases, leaving 9 bases between them. From germline, CDR1 is LNHDA and CDR2 SQIVND (reference sequence). The CDR3 length is 14 residues. The CDR3 DNA reads TGTGCCAGTAGCAGTGGTTACTCTGGAAACACCATATATTTT. This translates into CASSSGYSGNTIYF.

This clone was recorded once. The chain joins TRBV6-2 or TRBV6-3 to TRBJ2-1, with D perhaps matching TRBD2 (5 bases). V lost 6 bases and J 1 base, leaving 13 bases between the germline ends. CDR3 length: 15 residues. Germline lookup yields CDR1 MNHEY and CDR2 SVGEGT. This chain's CDR3 is CASSPSLGSYNEQFF. The CDR3 DNA reads TGTGCCAGCAGCCCCTCACTAGGGTCCTACAATGAGCAGTTCTTC.

The J gene is TRBJ2-7, the V gene TRBV3-1 (or the pseudogene TRBV3-2), with 9 positions matching TRBD1. The J segment lost 7 bases and the V segment lost 1 base, leaving 5 bases of the junction unmatched. The CDR3 is 14 amino acids. Germline CDR1 reads LGHDT; CDR2 reads YNNKEL (reference sequence). CDR3 coding DNA: TGTGCCAGCAGCCAAGGGGACAGGGTGGGAGAGCAGTACTTC. Translating gives CASSQGDRVGEQYF.

CDR3 protein: CASSQDATTSGNTIYF. The CDR3 coding sequence is TGCGCCAGCAGCCAAGACGCTACAACCTCTGGAAACACCATATATTTT. This chain uses TRBV4-3 with TRBJ1-3; D call uncertain. The CDR3 runs to 16 residues. The V end was cut by 0 bases, the J end by 0 bases, with 9 bases between. Germline lookup yields CDR1 LGHNA and CDR2 YSLEER.

The chain recombines TRBV7-3 with TRBJ2-2, with D perhaps TRBD2 (6 bases). V was trimmed by 5 bases and J by 7 bases, leaving 26 bases between them. CDR1 is SGHTA and CDR2 is FQGTGA in the germline V gene. This CDR3 is built from 18 residues. The chain's CDR3 is CASSPQGGRQDEIGELFF. In DNA form, the CDR3 reads TGTGCCAGCAGCCCTCAAGGAGGGAGGCAGGACGAAATCGGGGAGCTGTTTTTT.

The CDR3 spells CASRSGGIAYEQYF. As DNA, the CDR3 is TGTGCCAGCAGATCCGGGGGGATTGCGTACGAGCAGTACTTC. This sequence joins TRBV28 and TRBJ2-7; 7 bases map to TRBD2. This CDR3 has 14 residues. Germline loops: CDR1 MDHEN, CDR2 SYDVKM. Losses at the gene ends were 6 bases for V and 4 bases for J; bases not matched to a gene: 9. The whole variable domain, filled in from reference TRBV28 and TRBJ2-7, reads DVKVTQSSRYLVKRTGEKVFLECVQDMDHENMFWYRQDPGLGLRLIYFSYDVKMKEKGDIPEGYSVSREKKERFSLILESASTNQTSMYLCASRSGGIAYEQYFGPGTRLTVT.

V and J are TRBV18 and TRBJ2-1; D unresolved. CDR3 length equals 15 residues. The ends were cut back, 6 bases at V and 2 bases at J, with 14 bases in the middle. The germline CDR1 and CDR2 sequences are KGHSH and LQKENI. DNA of the CDR3: TGTGCCAGCTCCCCGGTGCCCCCTACCTACAATGAGCAGTTCTTC. Protein product: CASSPVPPTYNEQFF.

The chain combines TRBV2 with TRBJ1-2; D gene unclear. The length of the CDR3 is 14 residues. V dropped 5 bases and J dropped 0 bases, with 10 bases sitting between them. Germline CDR1 and CDR2: SNHLY and FYNNEI. In nucleotides, the CDR3 is TGTGCCAGCAGTTTGGACGGACCTAACTATGGCTACACCTTC. Protein: CASSLDGPNYGYTF.

J is TRBJ1-3 and V is TRBV11-2; tentatively, D is TRBD1 (5 bases). This CDR3 contains 16 residues. Trimming cost V 2 bases and J 1 base, with 12 bases left between them. Germline V gives CDR1 SGHAT, CDR2 FQNNGV. CDR3 sequence reads: CASSLWSGTSGNTIYF. The CDR3 region has the DNA TGTGCCAGCAGCTTATGGTCGGGGACTTCTGGAAACACCATATATTTT.

The rearrangement joins TRBV30 to TRBJ1-2, with 9 bases fitting TRBD1. The V and J ends lost 3 bases and 4 bases, in that order; junction bases with no gene match: 3. The length of the CDR3 is 13 residues. CDR1 is GTSNPN and CDR2 is SVGIG in the germline V gene (reference sequence). The CDR3 is CAWRLTGGYGYTF. The CDR3 DNA reads TGTGCCTGGAGATTGACAGGGGGCTATGGCTACACCTTC.

This clone was seen only a few times. The genes are TRBV5-1 and TRBJ1-1; weak D call: TRBD1 (5 bases). CDR1 is SGHRS and CDR2 is YFSETQ in the germline V gene. The CDR3 has 14 residues. The ends were cut back, 5 bases at V and 3 bases at J, with 14 bases in the middle. CDR3 in DNA: TGCGCCAGCAGACGCTCGATAGGGGACACTGAAGCTTTCTTT. Translated, it gives CASRRSIGDTEAFF.

Here the CDR3 reads CASSGVQGQHTEAFF. The DNA for the CDR3 is TGTGCCAGTAGCGGGGTTCAGGGACAACACACTGAAGCTTTCTTT. The gene calls are TRBV19 and TRBJ1-1; tentatively, D is TRBD1 (6 bases). The CDR3 has 15 residues. Trimming removed 6 bases from V and 3 bases from J, with 17 bases in between. Looked up from germline, CDR1 is LNHDA and CDR2 is SQIVND (reference sequence).

This clone has only one observation. V is TRBV2 and J is TRBJ1-6; D possibly corresponds to TRBD1 (6 bases). The CDR3 consists of 15 residues. V shed 3 bases and J shed 7 bases, with 13 bases lying between them. Germline values: CDR1 SNHLY, CDR2 FYNNEI. The chain's CDR3 is CASSDEETGNSPLHF. The DNA of the CDR3 is TGTGCCAGCAGTGATGAGGAAACAGGGAATTCACCCCTCCACTTT.

V gene TRBV7-9 combines with J gene TRBJ1-6; 7 positions agree with TRBD1. From germline, CDR1 is SEHNR and CDR2 FQNEAQ (reference sequence). The CDR3 is 19 amino acids. Trimming at V came to 2 bases and at J to 2 bases, leaving 12 bases not matched to a gene. The CDR3 DNA follows: TGTGCCAGCAGCTTAAGCGCTGGGGACAGTTCACCCTATAATTCACCCCTCCACTTT. It encodes CASSLSAGDSSPYNSPLHF.